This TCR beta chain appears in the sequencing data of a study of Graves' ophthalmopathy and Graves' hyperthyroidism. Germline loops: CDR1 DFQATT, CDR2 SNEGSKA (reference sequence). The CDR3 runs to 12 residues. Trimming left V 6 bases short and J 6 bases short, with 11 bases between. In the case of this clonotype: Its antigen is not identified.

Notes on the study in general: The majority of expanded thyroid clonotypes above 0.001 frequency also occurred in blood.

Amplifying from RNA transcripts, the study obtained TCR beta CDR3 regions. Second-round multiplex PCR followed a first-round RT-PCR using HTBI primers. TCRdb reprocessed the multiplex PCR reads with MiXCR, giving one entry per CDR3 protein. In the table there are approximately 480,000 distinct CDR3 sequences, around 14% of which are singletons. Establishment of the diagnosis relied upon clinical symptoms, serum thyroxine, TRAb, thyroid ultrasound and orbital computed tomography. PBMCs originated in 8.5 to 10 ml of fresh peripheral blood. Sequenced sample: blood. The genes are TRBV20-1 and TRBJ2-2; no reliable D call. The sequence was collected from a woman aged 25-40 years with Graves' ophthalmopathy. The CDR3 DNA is TGCAGTGCACTGACTGGCCCCGGGGAGCTGTTTTTT. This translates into CSALTGPGELFF.